This T cell receptor beta chain was sequenced in a study of OX40 agonist ivuxolimab in advanced cancers. Study in general: Ivuxolimab was delivered to patients intravenously every 2 weeks at doses spanning 0.01 to 10 mg/kg. Three dose-escalation patients had partial responses: one with hepatocellular carcinoma and two with cutaneous melanoma. Study-wide findings and caveats: Expanded clones were, on average, more numerous in CD8+ T cells than in CD4+. Among expanded peripheral T cells, antigen specificity went undetermined.

Some clones are missing from TCRdb's copy, which holds only in-frame ones; the method was immunoSEQ multiplex PCR. The sample yields fewer than 85,000 clones, roughly 91% seen once. This CDR3 has 14 residues. Germline-derived CDR1 and CDR2 are SEHNR and FQNEAQ (reference sequence). The V and J ends lost 5 bases and 4 bases respectively, with 14 bases between them. Worth noting for this clone: What it binds is unknown.

The rearrangement uses TRBV7-9 and TRBJ1-2, with D hard to call. Here the sequenced sample was CD4+ or CD8+ T cells sorted from blood, taken in a trial of the OX40 agonist ivuxolimab. The source of this sequence is an adult with an advanced solid tumor such as melanoma, head and neck, liver or kidney cancer. The CDR3, as DNA: TGTGCCAGCAGCAAAGAGGGTAGGAGCTATGGCTACACCTTC. It codes for CASSKEGRSYGYTF.